This is a list of T cell receptor beta chains from one sample in a study of blood T cell repertoires in COVID-19. TCRdb keeps only in-frame clones here, not all; method: immunoSEQ multiplex PCR. Found here are around 340,000 clones, roughly 85% of them singletons; the top ten hold roughly 4.2%. The specimen sequenced was PBMCs or T cells enriched from blood (not recorded which). These receptors originate from a woman between 40 and 50 years old with acute COVID-19. The CDR3 runs from the conserved cysteine through the conserved F or W. A D gene is named only where the DNA matches it firmly. Size is stated for part of the rows, as once, few or many counts, or as a class when the clone is expanded.

J gene	V gene	clone size	D gene	CDR3 DNA	CDR3 protein
TRBJ2-5	TRBV3-1/TRBV3-2	.	TRBD2	TGTGCCAGCAGCCAAGGGCAGCGGGAGGGACTAGAGACCCAGTACTTC	CASSQGQREGLETQYF
TRBJ1-1	TRBV6-5	.	.	TGTGCCAACAAAAACACTGAAGCTTTCTTT	CANKNTEAFF
TRBJ2-5	TRBV25-1	.	TRBD2	TGTGCCAGCAGTGAGACTAGCGGGGGGCGAGAGACCCAGTACTTC	CASSETSGGRETQYF
TRBJ1-2	TRBV5-8	many	TRBD1	TGTGCCAGCAGCTTGCAGGGGGCGAAGGTTGGCTACACCTTC	CASSLQGAKVGYTF
TRBJ2-4	TRBV4-3	.	TRBD1	TGCGCCAGCAGCCAAGAAGGGACAGGGGGAGGTATTCAGTACTTC	CASSQEGTGGGIQYF
TRBJ2-1	TRBV18	.	.	TGTGCCAGCTCACCAATGGTCGGGGACAATGAGCAGTTCTTC	CASSPMVGDNEQFF
TRBJ2-1	TRBV5-5	.	TRBD2	TGTGCCAGCAGCTTGTCTAGCGGGAGTAATGAGCAGTTCTTC	CASSLSSGSNEQFF
TRBJ1-2	TRBV6-5	.	TRBD1	TGTGCCAGCAGTTACTCTAAGACAGGGTCCTATGGCTACACCTTC	CASSYSKTGSYGYTF
TRBJ2-3	TRBV7-3	.	TRBD2	TGTGCCAGCAGCTTCGGCGCGGGAGGGAGGGCAGATACGCAGTATTTT	CASSFGAGGRADTQYF
TRBJ2-7	TRBV7-2	.	TRBD2	TGTGCCAGCAGCCTCAGCGGGGCCACCTACGAGCAGTACTTC	CASSLSGATYEQYF
TRBJ2-7	TRBV6-5	.	TRBD2	TGTGCCACGACACGGGGGGGCTCCTACGAGCAGTACTTC	CATTRGGSYEQYF
TRBJ2-3	TRBV29-1	.	TRBD2	TGCAGCGTCGACGGGACTAGCGGGGGCACAGATACGCAGTATTTT	CSVDGTSGGTDTQYF
TRBJ2-1	TRBV4-1	.	.	TGCGCCAGCAGCCAAGATGCTGGACCGAGCGGTGAGCAGTTCTTC	CASSQDAGPSGEQFF
TRBJ1-5	TRBV19	.	.	TGTGCCAGTAAAGACATGGCTCTCTATAGCAATCAGCCCCAGCATTTT	CASKDMALYSNQPQHF
TRBJ2-7	TRBV27	.	TRBD1	TGTGCCAGCAGGCGCGGGCGACAGGGATTTCTAGCCCGTTCGAACGACGAGCAGTACTTC	CASRRGRQGFLARSNDEQYF
TRBJ1-2	TRBV11-2	.	TRBD1	TGTGCCAGCAGCAGAGGGGACAGGGGAAACTATGGCTACACCTTC	CASSRGDRGNYGYTF
TRBJ2-5	TRBV28	few	TRBD1	TGTGCCAGCACAGACTCCCCCGGGACAGGGAAAGGAAAGACCCAGTACTTC	CASTDSPGTGKGKTQYF
TRBJ1-3	TRBV28	.	.	TGTGCCAGCAGAAATAGTCGAATTTCTGGAAACACCATATATTTT	CASRNSRISGNTIYF
TRBJ2-3	TRBV10-3	.	TRBD1	TGTGCCATCAGTGAGGTAACAGGGGAAACAGATACGCAGTATTTT	CAISEVTGETDTQYF
TRBJ2-1	TRBV10-2	.	TRBD2	TGCGCCAGCAAGACTAGCGGGGGGATAAATGAGCAGTTCTTC	CASKTSGGINEQFF
TRBJ1-5	TRBV4-1	.	.	TGCGCCAGCAGCCAAGATACCTGGCGCGGTCAGCCCCAGCATTTT	CASSQDTWRGQPQHF
TRBJ1-3	TRBV18	.	.	TGTGCCAGCTCACCCGACCTGGGACAAGGTATCTCTGGAAACACCATATATTTT	CASSPDLGQGISGNTIYF
TRBJ1-1	TRBV18	many	.	TGTGCCAGCTCACCCGATCGACAGAACACTGAAGCTTTCTTT	CASSPDRQNTEAFF
TRBJ2-1	TRBV10-1	.	TRBD2	TGCGCCAGCCCCCGAGGACTAGCGAGAAGCTCCTACAATGAGCAGTTCTTC	CASPRGLARSSYNEQFF
TRBJ1-1	TRBV6-5	.	.	TGTGCCAGCAGTTCCCGAAACGCCAGACAATGGACTGAAGCTTTCTTT	CASSSRNARQWTEAFF
TRBJ1-6	TRBV4-3	.	TRBD1	TGCGCCAGCAGCCAAGATGAAGGGGGCGGTTCACCCCTCCACTTT	CASSQDEGGGSPLHF
TRBJ1-2	TRBV19	few	TRBD1	TGTGCCAGTAGGTACAGGGGGCATGGCTACACCTTC	CASRYRGHGYTF
TRBJ1-6	TRBV6-5	.	.	TGTGCCAGCAGTTTACAGGGTGAGAATTCACCCCTCCACTTT	CASSLQGENSPLHF
TRBJ1-1	TRBV2	.	.	TGTGCCAGCAGTGGTGGAGGGGCGAACACTGAAGCTTTCTTT	CASSGGGANTEAFF
TRBJ1-1	TRBV4-3	.	.	TGCGCCAGCAGCCAAGTAGGTGGTACAGGGATTCCCGCGGCTGAAGCTTTCTTT	CASSQVGGTGIPAAEAFF
TRBJ2-1	TRBV5-1	.	TRBD2	TGCGCCAGCAGCTTGAGTAGCGGGGGCCCTCCCTACAATGAGCAGTTCTTC	CASSLSSGGPPYNEQFF
TRBJ2-3	TRBV29-1	.	.	TGCAGCGTCTCACACGACACAGATACGCAGTATTTT	CSVSHDTDTQYF
TRBJ2-7	TRBV6-2/TRBV6-3	.	TRBD1	TGTGCCAGCAGTACAGGGGCCAAAACGCAGTACTTC	CASSTGAKTQYF
TRBJ2-3	TRBV3-1/TRBV3-2	.	.	TGTGCCAGCAGCCTTACTAGTCCGCATATGAACACAGATACGCAGTATTTT	CASSLTSPHMNTDTQYF
TRBJ1-1	TRBV5-1	once	TRBD1	TGCGCCAGCAGCCCAGGACAGGGGGCACTGGACACTGAAGCTTTCTTT	CASSPGQGALDTEAFF
TRBJ1-4	TRBV19	.	.	TGTGCCAGTACCCCGGGACTGATTAATGAAAAACTGTTTTTT	CASTPGLINEKLFF
TRBJ1-1	TRBV18	.	.	TGTGCCAGCTCTCGCGCGCAGGGGAAGAGCACTGAAGCTTTCTTT	CASSRAQGKSTEAFF
TRBJ1-1	TRBV5-3	.	.	TGTGCCCTTCTGACGGGAAATACTGAAGCTTTCTTT	CALLTGNTEAFF
TRBJ1-5	TRBV6-5	few	TRBD1	TGTGCCAGCAGCCCCGGGACAGTCAACAATCAGCCCCAGCATTTT	CASSPGTVNNQPQHF
TRBJ1-1	TRBV5-1	.	.	TGCGCCCGCAGCTTGGCCGGGGCGGGGGCGGAAGCTTTCTTT	CARSLAGAGAEAFF
TRBJ2-2	TRBV27	.	TRBD2	TGTGCCAGCAGTCTCGAGGCCCCTAGCGGGAGGACGGTCACCGGGGAGCTGTTTTTT	CASSLEAPSGRTVTGELFF
TRBJ2-3	TRBV9	.	.	TGTGCCAGCAGCGTAATGCCGGCGGGGTACACAGATACGCAGTATTTT	CASSVMPAGYTDTQYF
TRBJ2-7	TRBV5-4	.	.	TGTGCCAGCAGCTTGAGGACTGATTCCTACGAGCAGTACTTC	CASSLRTDSYEQYF
TRBJ2-6	TRBV11-3	.	.	TGTGCCAGCAGCTTAGAGGTGGGGCAGTCTGGCGGATCCTCTGGGGCCAACGTCCTGACTTTC	CASSLEVGQSGGSSGANVLTF
TRBJ1-2	TRBV6-6	once	.	TGTGCCAGCAGTGGAGGGGGCTACACCTTC	CASSGGGYTF
TRBJ1-4	TRBV7-2	.	TRBD1	TGTGCCAGCAGCCAGAGAACAGGGGGAAATGAAAAACTGTTTTTT	CASSQRTGGNEKLFF
TRBJ1-2	TRBV9	few	TRBD1	TGTGCCAGCAGCGAGGGACAGGGGGCAGTAGGTGGCTACACCTTC	CASSEGQGAVGGYTF
TRBJ2-5	TRBV25-1	.	TRBD1	TGTGCCAGCAGTGAGGGGACAGGGGAGACGGAGACCCAGTACTTC	CASSEGTGETETQYF
TRBJ1-1	TRBV12-2	.	.	TGTGCAAGTCGCTTTAGTCGCCCTTTGGGGGGGAACACTGAAGCTTTCTTT	CASRFSRPLGGNTEAFF
TRBJ1-2	TRBV9	.	.	TGTGCCAGCAGCCTGCGGGGAATTGGTGCCTACACCTTC	CASSLRGIGAYTF
TRBJ2-5	TRBV27	.	TRBD2	TGTGCCAGCAGTTCCGCGGGGGGAGTAGAGACCCAGTACTTC	CASSSAGGVETQYF
TRBJ1-5	TRBV19	.	TRBD1	TGTGCCAGTAGTATTGCCGGACAGGGCAATCAGCCCCAGCATTTT	CASSIAGQGNQPQHF
TRBJ1-2	TRBV2	.	TRBD1	TGTGCCAGCAGGGGACAGACGGTAGATGGCTACACCTTC	CASRGQTVDGYTF
TRBJ1-6	TRBV9	.	.	TGTGCCAGCAGCGTAGAAGTCGTCCGGGGTTCACCCCTCCACTTT	CASSVEVVRGSPLHF
TRBJ1-2	TRBV7-9	.	TRBD1	TGTGCCAGCAGCTTAGCCCGGGACAGGGCGTTTGGCTACACCTTC	CASSLARDRAFGYTF
TRBJ2-7	TRBV3-1/TRBV3-2	.	.	TGTGCCAGCAGCCAATACCCCCGGAGTAGCATGAGGGACGAGCAGTACTTC	CASSQYPRSSMRDEQYF
TRBJ1-1	TRBV9	.	TRBD1	TGTGCCAGCAGCCCCGGACAGGGGGTTGGGAACACTGAAGCTTTCTTT	CASSPGQGVGNTEAFF
TRBJ2-3	TRBV7-2	.	TRBD2	TGTGCCAGCAGCTTCTCCAGGGAGGGAGATACGCAGTATTTT	CASSFSREGDTQYF